Below, one TCR beta chain is given with its context. Its antigen is currently unknown. This sample is part of a study of brain metastases from non-small cell lung cancer. The repertoire was sequenced with immunoSEQ multiplex PCR; TCRdb's copy has only in-frame clones and lacks some. The sample lists roughly 4,200 clones, roughly 89% occurring once. The study, taken as a whole, reports: Brain metastases shared most TCR repertoire with primaries, with sparse T cells. Compared with primary tumors, brain metastases showed less T-cell infiltration.

The TCR comes from a donor aged 40 or over with non-small cell lung cancer. Sequences were obtained from primary lung tumor tissue.

CDR3 coding DNA: TGTGCCAGCAGTTCCGGGACGCCTCCGGGGAATGAGCAGTTCTTC. It is translated as CASSSGTPPGNEQFF. V and J are TRBV7-2 and TRBJ2-1; D could derive from TRBD1 or TRBD2 (5 bases each). This CDR3 contains 15 residues. The germline V gene encodes CDR1 SGHTA and CDR2 FQGNSA. V gave up 6 bases and J gave up 7 bases, with 19 bases separating them.